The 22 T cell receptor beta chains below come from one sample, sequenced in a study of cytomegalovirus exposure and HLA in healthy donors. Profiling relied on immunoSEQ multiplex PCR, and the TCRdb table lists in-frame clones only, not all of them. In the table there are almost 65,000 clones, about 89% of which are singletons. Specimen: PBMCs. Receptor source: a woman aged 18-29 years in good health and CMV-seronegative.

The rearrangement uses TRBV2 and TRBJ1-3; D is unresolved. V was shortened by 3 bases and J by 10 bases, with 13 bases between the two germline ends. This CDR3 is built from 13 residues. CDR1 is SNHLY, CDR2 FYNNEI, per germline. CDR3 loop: CASSDSPSGTIYF. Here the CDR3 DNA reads TGTGCCAGCAGTGATTCCCCCTCCGGTACCATATATTTT.

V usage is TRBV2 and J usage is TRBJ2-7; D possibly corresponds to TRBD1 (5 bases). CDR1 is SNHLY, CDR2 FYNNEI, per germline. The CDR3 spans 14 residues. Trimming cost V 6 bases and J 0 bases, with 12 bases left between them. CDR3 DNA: TGTGCCAGCAGGGGTAACGGACACTCCTACGAGCAGTACTTC. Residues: CASRGNGHSYEQYF. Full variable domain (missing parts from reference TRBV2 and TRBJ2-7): EPEVTQTPSHQVTQMGQEVILRCVPISNHLYFYWYRQILGQKVEFLVSFYNNEISEKSEIFDDQFSVERPDGSNFTLKIRSTKLEDSAMYFCASRGNGHSYEQYFGPGTRLTVT.

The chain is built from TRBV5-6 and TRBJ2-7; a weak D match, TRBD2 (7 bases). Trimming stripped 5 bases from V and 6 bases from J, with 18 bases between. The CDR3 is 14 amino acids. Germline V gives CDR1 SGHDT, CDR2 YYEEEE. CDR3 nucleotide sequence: TGTGCCAGCAGTCGACCGGGGGGCGCGGGCGAGCAGTACTTC. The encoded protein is CASSRPGGAGEQYF. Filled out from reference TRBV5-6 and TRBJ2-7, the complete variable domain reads DAGVTQSPTHLIKTRGQQVTLRCSPKSGHDTVSWYQQALGQGPQFIFQYYEEEERQRGNFPDRFSGHQFPNYSSELNVNALLLGDSALYLCASSRPGGAGEQYFGPGTRLTVT.

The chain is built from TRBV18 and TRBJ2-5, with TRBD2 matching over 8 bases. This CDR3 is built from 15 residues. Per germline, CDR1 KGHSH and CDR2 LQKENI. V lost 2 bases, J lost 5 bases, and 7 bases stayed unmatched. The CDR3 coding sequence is TGTGCCAGCTCACCAGTTCGGGAGGGCTGGGAGACCCAGTACTTC. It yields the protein CASSPVREGWETQYF.

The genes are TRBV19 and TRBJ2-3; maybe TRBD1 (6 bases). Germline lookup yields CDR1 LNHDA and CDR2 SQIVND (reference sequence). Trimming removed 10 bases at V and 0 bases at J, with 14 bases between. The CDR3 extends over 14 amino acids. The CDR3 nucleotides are TGTGCCACAGGGGATCAAGAAAGCACAGATACGCAGTATTTT. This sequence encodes CATGDQESTDTQYF.

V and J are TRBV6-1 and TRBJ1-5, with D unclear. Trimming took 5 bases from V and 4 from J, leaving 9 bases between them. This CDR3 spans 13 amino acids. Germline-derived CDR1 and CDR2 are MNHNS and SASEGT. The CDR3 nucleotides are TGTGCCAGCAGTTATTACAGAAATCAGCCCCAGCATTTT. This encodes CASSYYRNQPQHF.

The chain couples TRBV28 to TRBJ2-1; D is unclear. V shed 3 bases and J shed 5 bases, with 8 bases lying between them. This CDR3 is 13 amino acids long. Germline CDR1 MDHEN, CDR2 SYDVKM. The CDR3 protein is CASSFRYDNEQFF. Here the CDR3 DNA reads TGTGCCAGCAGTTTCCGTTATGACAATGAGCAGTTCTTC. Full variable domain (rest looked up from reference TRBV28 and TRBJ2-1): DVKVTQSSRYLVKRTGEKVFLECVQDMDHENMFWYRQDPGLGLRLIYFSYDVKMKEKGDIPEGYSVSREKKERFSLILESASTNQTSMYLCASSFRYDNEQFFGPGTRLTVL.

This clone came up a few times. CDR3 protein: CAIRTFQDEQFF. The CDR3 DNA reads TGTGCCATCAGGACCTTCCAGGATGAGCAGTTCTTC. The chain recombines TRBV10-3 with TRBJ2-1; D remains ambiguous. Germline loops: CDR1 ENHRY, CDR2 SYGVKD. Trimming shortened V by 6 bases and J by 8 bases, and 11 bases separated the two germline ends. There are 12 residues in the CDR3.

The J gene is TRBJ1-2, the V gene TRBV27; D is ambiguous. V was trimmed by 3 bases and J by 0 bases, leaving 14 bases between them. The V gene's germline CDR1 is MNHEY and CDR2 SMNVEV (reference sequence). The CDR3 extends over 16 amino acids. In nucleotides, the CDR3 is TGTGCCAGCAGTTTTTCGGAGGGCGAATCTAACTATGGCTACACCTTC. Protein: CASSFSEGESNYGYTF.

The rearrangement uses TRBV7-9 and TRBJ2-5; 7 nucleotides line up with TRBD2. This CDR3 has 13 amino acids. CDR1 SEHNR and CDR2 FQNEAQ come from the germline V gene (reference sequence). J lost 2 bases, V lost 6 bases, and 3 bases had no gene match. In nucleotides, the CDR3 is TGTGCCAGCAGTTGGGGGGGGCAAGAGACCCAGTACTTC. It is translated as CASSWGGQETQYF.

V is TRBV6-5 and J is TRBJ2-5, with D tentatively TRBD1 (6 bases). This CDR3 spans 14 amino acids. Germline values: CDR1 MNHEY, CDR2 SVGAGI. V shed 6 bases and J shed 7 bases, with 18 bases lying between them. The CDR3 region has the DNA TGTGCCAGCAGGAGACAGGACATCCCTGGGACCCAGTACTTC. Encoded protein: CASRRQDIPGTQYF.

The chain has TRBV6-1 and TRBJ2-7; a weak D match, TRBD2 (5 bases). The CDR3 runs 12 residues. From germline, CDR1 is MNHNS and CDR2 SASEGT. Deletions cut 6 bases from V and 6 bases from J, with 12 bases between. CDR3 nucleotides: TGTGCCAGCAGGAGCGGTATCCTCGAGCAGTACTTC. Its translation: CASRSGILEQYF.

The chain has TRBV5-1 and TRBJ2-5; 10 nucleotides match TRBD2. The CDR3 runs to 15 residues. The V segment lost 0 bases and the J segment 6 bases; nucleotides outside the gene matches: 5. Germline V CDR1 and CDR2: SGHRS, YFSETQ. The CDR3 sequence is CASSLDSGGGKTQYF. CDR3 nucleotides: TGCGCCAGCAGCTTGGACAGCGGGGGGGGGAAGACCCAGTACTTC.

CDR3 coding DNA: TGTGCCAGCAGCTTAGATCAGGGGGCAGATACCGGGGAGCTGTTTTTT. Protein: CASSLDQGADTGELFF. The gene calls are TRBV7-6 and TRBJ2-2; 8 nucleotides align to TRBD1. Germline CDR1 and CDR2: SGHVS and FNYEAQ. Germline trimming cut 1 base from V and 5 bases from J; bases unmatched to any gene: 6. The CDR3 length is 16 residues.

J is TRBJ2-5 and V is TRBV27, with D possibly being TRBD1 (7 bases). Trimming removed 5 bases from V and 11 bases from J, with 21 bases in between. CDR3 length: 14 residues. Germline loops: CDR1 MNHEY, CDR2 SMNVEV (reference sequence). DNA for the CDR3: TGTGCCAGCAGTCTAGACAGGGACTTAGGTGAGCAGTACTTC. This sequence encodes CASSLDRDLGEQYF.

The CDR3 DNA follows: TGTGCCACCACAGGGAATCAGCCCCAGCATTTT. Its translation is CATTGNQPQHF. The chain uses TRBV15 and TRBJ1-5; possibly TRBD1 for D (5 bases). CDR3 size: 11 residues. V was trimmed by 7 bases and J by 4 bases, leaving 5 bases between them. The germline CDR1 and CDR2 sequences are LNHNV and YYDKDF (reference sequence). Complete variable domain (other parts from reference TRBV15 and TRBJ1-5): DAMVIQNPRYQVTQFGKPVTLSCSQTLNHNVMYWYQQKSSQAPKLLFHYYDKDFNNEADTPDNFQSRRPNTSFCFLDIRSPGLGDTAMYLCATTGNQPQHFGDGTRLSIL.

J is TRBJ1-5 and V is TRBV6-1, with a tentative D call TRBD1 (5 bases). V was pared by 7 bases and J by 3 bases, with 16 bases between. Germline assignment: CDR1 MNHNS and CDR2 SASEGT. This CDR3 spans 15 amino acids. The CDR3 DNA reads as TGTGCCAGCAACCCAGGGTGGGCCGACAATCAGCCCCAGCATTTT. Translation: CASNPGWADNQPQHF.

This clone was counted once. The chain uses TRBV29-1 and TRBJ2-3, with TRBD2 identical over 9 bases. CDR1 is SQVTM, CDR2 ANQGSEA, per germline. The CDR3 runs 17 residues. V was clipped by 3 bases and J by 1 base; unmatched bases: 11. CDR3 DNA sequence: TGCAGCGTTGAGAGCGTTACGACTAGCGGTCGCACAGATACGCAGTATTTT. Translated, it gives CSVESVTTSGRTDTQYF.

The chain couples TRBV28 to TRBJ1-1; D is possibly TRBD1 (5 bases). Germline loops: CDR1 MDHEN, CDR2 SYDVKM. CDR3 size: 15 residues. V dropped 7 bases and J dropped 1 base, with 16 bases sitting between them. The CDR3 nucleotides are TGTGCCAGCACCACCGGCGGGGCCGGGAACACTGAAGCTTTCTTT. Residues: CASTTGGAGNTEAFF.

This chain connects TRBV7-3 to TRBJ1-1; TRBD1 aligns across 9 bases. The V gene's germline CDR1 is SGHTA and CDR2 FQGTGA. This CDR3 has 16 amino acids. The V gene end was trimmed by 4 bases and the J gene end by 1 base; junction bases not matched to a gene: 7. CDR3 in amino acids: CASSSTGGRANTEAFF. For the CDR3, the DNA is TGTGCCAGCAGCTCTACAGGGGGCCGAGCGAACACTGAAGCTTTCTTT.

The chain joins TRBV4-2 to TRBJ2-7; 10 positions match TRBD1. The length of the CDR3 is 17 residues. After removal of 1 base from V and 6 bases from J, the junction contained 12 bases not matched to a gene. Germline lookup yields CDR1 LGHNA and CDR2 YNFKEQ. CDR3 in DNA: TGTGCCAGCAGCCAAGTAAGTCGAGGGACAGGGGTTGTCGAGCAGTACTTC. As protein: CASSQVSRGTGVVEQYF.

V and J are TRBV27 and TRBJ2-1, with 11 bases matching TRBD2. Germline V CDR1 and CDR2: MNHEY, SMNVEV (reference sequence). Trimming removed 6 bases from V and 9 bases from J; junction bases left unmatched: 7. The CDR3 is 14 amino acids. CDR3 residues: CASRVAGGPAEQFF. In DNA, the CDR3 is TGTGCCAGCAGAGTAGCGGGGGGGCCCGCTGAGCAGTTCTTC.